Listed here are 26 T cell receptor beta chains from one sample, sequenced in a study of T cells in Graves' hyperthyroidism and ophthalmopathy. The TCR beta CDR3 regions underwent amplification using RNA transcripts as the source. HTBI primers drove first-round RT-PCR of the TCR CDR3. TCRdb used MiXCR to reprocess the multiplex PCR reads, holding one entry per CDR3 protein. The sample lists hundreds of thousands of distinct CDR3 sequences, 16% occurring once. The sample taken for sequencing was blood. These receptors were obtained from a woman aged 18 to 35 with Graves' hyperthyroidism.

This clonotype was seen a few times. This chain uses TRBV7-8 with TRBJ2-2, with D hard to call. The CDR3 runs to 11 residues. V lost 5 bases and J 7 bases, leaving 5 bases between the germline ends. CDR1 and CDR2 (germline): SGHVS, FQNEAQ. The CDR3 bases are TGTGCCAGCAGCGTCTTCGGGGAGCTGTTTTTT. It is translated as CASSVFGELFF.

The table lists this clonotype with many counts. The chain combines TRBV12-3 or TRBV12-4 with TRBJ1-1, with TRBD1 identical over 7 bases. Unmatched junction bases numbered 18, after V lost 5 bases and J lost 6 bases. The CDR3 length is 17 residues. DNA of the CDR3: TGTGCCAGCAGTCCCAAGGGGACAGCACTTGTTAGGGCTGAAGCTTTCTTT. As protein: CASSPKGTALVRAEAFF.

The chain is built from TRBV18 and TRBJ2-5; D is uncertain. V was trimmed by 3 bases and J by 2 bases, leaving 16 bases between them. In germline, CDR1 is KGHSH, CDR2 LQKENI. The CDR3 has 16 residues. The CDR3 sequence is CASSPADPGYQETQYF. CDR3 nucleotides: TGTGCCAGCTCACCCGCGGACCCCGGGTATCAAGAGACCCAGTACTTC.

Only a few counts were recorded for this clonotype. The J gene is TRBJ1-1, the V gene TRBV18; 10 bases align to TRBD1. The germline CDR1 and CDR2 sequences are KGHSH and LQKENI. Trimming took 3 bases from V and 3 from J; bases not matched to a gene: 13. The CDR3 loop spans 18 amino acids. Written as DNA, the CDR3 is TGTGCCAGCTCACCCCGACAGGGGGCCTTTCCCCTGTACACTGAAGCTTTCTTT. This translates into CASSPRQGAFPLYTEAFF.

On this clonotype: The missing conserved phenylalanine or tryptophan at the end of this CDR3 makes a read error likely. V gene TRBV28 combines with J gene TRBJ2-7; 9 bases match TRBD1. CDR1 and CDR2 from the germline V gene are MDHEN and SYDVKM. Trimming took 6 bases from V and 3 from J; bases not matched to a gene: 12. There are 16 residues in the CDR3. As DNA, the CDR3 is TGTGCCAGCAGCCGCCGGGCCGGGACAGGGTTCTACGAGCAGTACTCC. It translates to CASSRRAGTGFYEQYS.

A few counts support this clonotype. This chain links TRBV10-1 with TRBJ1-2; D gene unclear. Trimming cost V 9 bases and J 0 bases, with 11 bases left between them. Germline V gene sequence: CDR1 WNHNN, CDR2 SYGVQD (reference sequence). CDR3 length equals 13 residues. CDR3 amino acids: CASSREPNYGYTF. The DNA of the CDR3 is TGCGCCAGTAGCCGAGAACCTAACTATGGCTACACCTTC.

The V and J genes are TRBV4-1 and TRBJ2-5; 7 bases map to TRBD1. V shed 3 bases and J 5 bases; nucleotides not matched to a gene: 12. Per germline, CDR1 MGHRA and CDR2 YSYEKL. The CDR3 is 16 amino acids. CDR3 residues: CASSHPTGESDETQYF. CDR3 DNA sequence: TGCGCCAGCAGCCACCCCACAGGGGAGAGCGACGAGACCCAGTACTTC.

In its sample, this clonotype was seen a few times. This chain uses TRBV6-1 with TRBJ1-1; possible D gene TRBD1, 5 bases. The germline V and J ends were trimmed by 5 bases and 1 base, with 11 bases remaining between them. Per the germline V gene, CDR1 is MNHNS and CDR2 is SASEGT. The CDR3 length is 14 residues. The CDR3 loop reads CASSRPTANTEAFF. The CDR3, as DNA: TGTGCCAGCAGTCGACCGACAGCGAACACTGAAGCTTTCTTT.

This clonotype was seen repeatedly, ten times or more. V and J are TRBV12-3 or TRBV12-4 and TRBJ1-5; 11 bases match TRBD1. J lost 4 bases, V lost 6 bases, and 8 bases had no gene match. The CDR3 has 16 residues. The CDR3: CASSQTGTGGNQPQHF. Here the CDR3 DNA reads TGTGCCAGCAGCCAAACCGGGACAGGGGGAAATCAGCCCCAGCATTTT.

The CDR3 DNA is TGTGCCAGCAGTTACTCGGGGGGGACTAGCAATCAGCCCCAGCATTTT. Amino acids: CASSYSGGTSNQPQHF. This chain connects TRBV6-2 or TRBV6-3 to TRBJ1-5, with a weak D call TRBD1 (5 bases). The CDR3 contains 16 residues. Germline V gene lookup returns CDR1 MNHEY and CDR2 SVGEGT. Between the trimmed V and J ends, which lost 0 bases and 0 bases, there was a span of 9 bases.

The J gene is TRBJ2-2, the V gene TRBV19; the match to TRBD1 covers 7 bases. CDR3 size: 17 residues. CDR1 and CDR2 (germline): LNHDA, SQIVND (reference sequence). V was pared by 5 bases and J by 4 bases, with 13 bases of the junction left unmatched. The CDR3 nucleotides are TGTGCCAGTAGTCTCCTGGAAAGGGGGCTCGGCACCGGGGAGCTGTTTTTT. Its translation is CASSLLERGLGTGELFF.

This clonotype has a handful of counts. This chain connects TRBV7-9 to TRBJ2-6; tentatively, D is TRBD2 (5 bases). The CDR3 is made up of 17 amino acids. The germline V and J ends were trimmed by 1 base and 2 bases, with 12 bases remaining between them. Germline V CDR1 and CDR2: SEHNR, FQNEAQ (reference sequence). The CDR3 here is CASSLEEAVAGANVLTF. For the CDR3, the DNA is TGTGCCAGCAGCTTAGAGGAGGCTGTTGCTGGGGCCAACGTCCTGACTTTC.

The chain carries TRBV6-1 and TRBJ2-7; unclear D gene. Germline V gene data show CDR1 as MNHNS and CDR2 as SASEGT. V lost 6 bases, J lost 5 bases, and 8 bases lay in between. The CDR3 is 11 amino acids. Written as DNA, the CDR3 is TGTGCCAGCAGCTGGCTCGACGAGCAGTACTTC. Translation gives CASSWLDEQYF.

This clonotype was seen a few times. The rearrangement links TRBV25-1 to TRBJ2-1; 7 bases fit TRBD1. This CDR3 comprises 16 residues. Germline lookup yields CDR1 MGHDK and CDR2 SYGVNS. The V and J ends lost 2 bases and 1 base, in that order; junction bases with no gene match: 5. The CDR3 DNA reads as TGTGCCAGCAGTGAAGACCCGACAGGGTCCTACAATGAGCAGTTCTTC. This codes for CASSEDPTGSYNEQFF.

V gene TRBV20-1 combines with J gene TRBJ2-7; D is ambiguous. The germline gives CDR1 DFQATT, CDR2 SNEGSKA (reference sequence). V dropped 0 bases and J dropped 0 bases, with 6 bases sitting between them. The CDR3 loop spans 13 amino acids. The CDR3 loop reads CSARDQSSYEQYF. For the CDR3, the DNA is TGCAGTGCTAGAGACCAGAGCTCCTACGAGCAGTACTTC.

The rearrangement links TRBV29-1 to TRBJ2-7, with D possibly called TRBD1 or TRBD2 (7 bases each). CDR1 is SQVTM, CDR2 ANQGSEA, per germline. V dropped 6 bases and J dropped 3 bases, with 15 bases sitting between them. This CDR3 has 13 residues. CDR3 in DNA: TGCAGCGTGAGCGGGACAGCGCTCTACGAGCAGTACTTC. This encodes CSVSGTALYEQYF.

This clonotype was observed a handful of times. The chain recombines TRBV24-1 with TRBJ2-1; weak D call: TRBD2 (7 bases). In germline, CDR1 is KGHDR, CDR2 SFDVKD. The CDR3 length is 15 residues. V was clipped by 3 bases and J by 0 bases, with 8 bases between them. CDR3 in DNA: TGTGCCACCAGTGATGGGGGGGCCTCCTACAATGAGCAGTTCTTC. Translated: CATSDGGASYNEQFF.

The rearrangement uses TRBV19 and TRBJ2-3; D remains ambiguous. V was trimmed by 5 bases and J by 1 base, leaving 19 bases between them. Germline-derived CDR1 and CDR2 are LNHDA and SQIVND (reference sequence). The CDR3 runs 17 residues. DNA of the CDR3: TGTGCCAGTAGTTCCTCTCGGTGGGCATCAGGCACAGATACGCAGTATTTT. Its protein product is CASSSSRWASGTDTQYF.

This clonotype was seen many times. The rearrangement links TRBV6-1 to TRBJ2-7; D gene uncertain. Germline CDR1 and CDR2: MNHNS and SASEGT. CDR3 length: 13 amino acids. Trimming removed 1 base from V and 7 bases from J, with 11 bases in between. The CDR3 spells CASSEGQPGEQYF. CDR3 in DNA: TGTGCCAGCAGTGAAGGCCAGCCCGGAGAGCAGTACTTC.

This clonotype was observed a few times. This chain joins TRBV20-1 and TRBJ1-6; D possibly corresponds to TRBD1 (6 bases). Germline lookup yields CDR1 DFQATT and CDR2 SNEGSKA (reference sequence). The CDR3 contains 18 residues. Trimming pared 3 bases from V and 7 bases from J, leaving 25 bases between. As DNA, the CDR3 is TGCAGTGCTAGCATCGCAGGGGTTACCCAATACCTAAATTCACCCCTCCACTTT. This translates into CSASIAGVTQYLNSPLHF.

V usage is TRBV25-1 and J usage is TRBJ2-1; tentatively, D is TRBD2 (5 bases). CDR3 length: 14 residues. CDR1 and CDR2 from the germline V gene are MGHDK and SYGVNS. Trimming shortened V by 3 bases and J by 6 bases, and 12 bases separated the two germline ends. The CDR3 sequence: CASSDSRTFNEQFF. The CDR3 bases are TGTGCCAGCAGTGATAGTAGGACTTTCAATGAGCAGTTCTTC.

This clonotype has a count of ten or more. The chain couples TRBV5-1 to TRBJ1-1; D might be TRBD1 (5 bases). This CDR3 region has 14 residues. The V gene lost 0 bases and the J gene lost 11 bases, with 17 bases spanning the gap. The germline CDR1 and CDR2 sequences are SGHRS and YFSETQ. The CDR3 DNA follows: TGCGCCAGCAGCTTGGCTGCGGGGGGACCGTGGGCTTTCTTT. As protein: CASSLAAGGPWAFF. Based on the CDR3 plus reference TRBV5-1 and TRBJ1-1, the full variable domain is KAGVTQTPRYLIKTRGQQVTLSCSPISGHRSVSWYQQTPGQGLQFLFEYFSETQRNKGNFPGRFSGRQFSNSRSEMNVSTLELGDSALYLCASSLAAGGPWAFFGQGTRLTVV.

This clonotype showed up many times. The V gene is TRBV11-3, the J gene TRBJ2-5; the D is unclear. Germline V gene sequence: CDR1 SGHNT, CDR2 YENEEA. CDR3 length equals 13 residues. V was pared by 8 bases and J by 9 bases, with 19 bases between. The CDR3 here is CASGISTHRAQYF. The CDR3 bases are TGTGCCAGCGGCATCTCTACACATCGGGCCCAGTACTTC. Full variable domain (outside the CDR3, taken from reference TRBV11-3 and TRBJ2-5): EAGVVQSPRYKIIEKKQPVAFWCNPISGHNTLYWYLQNLGQGPELLIRYENEEAVDDSQLPKDRFSAERLKGVDSTLKIQPAELGDSAVYLCASGISTHRAQYFGPGTRLLVL.

The V gene is TRBV7-9, the J gene TRBJ2-3, with TRBD2 matching 9 bases. This CDR3 has 14 residues. With V trimmed by 5 bases and J by 9 bases, 9 bases remained unmatched. Germline V gene data show CDR1 as SEHNR and CDR2 as FQNEAQ (reference sequence). CDR3 sequence (DNA): TGTGCCAGCAGCCGCCCGGGACTAGCAAGGACGCAGTATTTT. Protein: CASSRPGLARTQYF.

This clonotype was picked up a small number of times. The chain is built from TRBV2 and TRBJ2-1, with D possibly matching TRBD2 (5 bases). The CDR3 sequence is 20 residues long. CDR1 and CDR2 from the germline V gene are SNHLY and FYNNEI. V dropped 1 base and J dropped 4 bases, with 26 bases sitting between them. The CDR3 is CASSEGSGRRDTGYYNEQFF. In DNA form, the CDR3 reads TGTGCCAGCAGTGAAGGTTCCGGACGCCGAGATACGGGGTATTACAATGAGCAGTTCTTC.

The chain recombines TRBV6-2 or TRBV6-3 with TRBJ2-7; TRBD2 might be the D (6 bases). Germline values: CDR1 MNHEY, CDR2 SVGEGT. CDR3 length equals 14 residues. V lost 6 bases and J lost 3, with 15 bases in between. The CDR3 sequence is CASRRDPRIYEQYF. The CDR3 coding sequence is TGTGCCAGCAGGCGGGACCCACGGATCTACGAGCAGTACTTC.